The next 22 T cell receptor beta chains were all read from a single sample in a study of cytomegalovirus exposure and HLA in healthy donors. Repertoires were generated with immunoSEQ multiplex PCR, while TCRdb's copy carries only in-frame clones and drops some. The profile shows about 120,000 clones, around 87% of them singletons. Sequencing input: PBMCs. The receptors were sampled from a woman between 18 and 29 years old in good health and CMV-seropositive.

The rearrangement uses TRBV4-1 and TRBJ1-6; D may be TRBD1 (6 bases). The CDR3 totals 16 residues. In germline, CDR1 is MGHRA, CDR2 YSYEKL. V was pared by 0 bases and J by 6 bases, with 12 bases between. The CDR3 spells CASSQDYRGTNSPLHF. CDR3 DNA: TGCGCCAGCAGCCAAGATTATAGGGGGACTAATTCACCCCTCCACTTT.

V is TRBV18 and J is TRBJ1-5; no clear D. The CDR3 consists of 14 residues. Germline V gene sequence: CDR1 KGHSH, CDR2 LQKENI. V was shortened by 4 bases and J by 1 base, with 8 bases between the two germline ends. The CDR3 sequence is CASSHDTSNQPQHF. CDR3 sequence (DNA): TGTGCCAGCTCACACGACACAAGCAATCAGCCCCAGCATTTT. The variable domain in full, with the rest retrieved from reference TRBV18 and TRBJ1-5, is NAGVMQNPRHLVRRRGQEARLRCSPMKGHSHVYWYRQLPEEGLKFMVYLQKENIIDESGMPKERFSAEFPKEGPSILRIQQVVRGDSAAYFCASSHDTSNQPQHFGDGTRLSIL.

The rearrangement uses TRBV27 and TRBJ2-2; 8 bases are a match to TRBD1. This CDR3 has 18 amino acids. The V segment lost 5 bases and the J segment 3 bases; nucleotides outside the gene matches: 14. Germline V gene sequence: CDR1 MNHEY, CDR2 SMNVEV (reference sequence). CDR3 loop: CASSTLGQGGRDTGELFF. The CDR3 nucleotides are TGTGCCAGCAGTACTCTAGGACAGGGCGGCCGTGACACCGGGGAGCTGTTTTTT.

The V call is TRBV7-3, the J call TRBJ2-1, with 13 bases lining up with TRBD2. CDR1 and CDR2 from the germline V gene are SGHTA and FQGTGA. V was pared by 2 bases and J by 10 bases, with 2 bases of the junction left unmatched. The CDR3 is 14 amino acids. The CDR3 DNA reads as TGTGCCAGCAGCTTATTGGGACTAGCGGGGGAGCAGTTCTTC. It encodes CASSLLGLAGEQFF. The variable domain in full, with the rest retrieved from reference TRBV7-3 and TRBJ2-1, is GAGVSQTPSNKVTEKGKYVELRCDPISGHTALYWYRQSLGQGPEFLIYFQGTGAADDSGLPNDRFFAVRPEGSVSTLKIQRTERGDSAVYLCASSLLGLAGEQFFGPGTRLTVL.

The chain combines TRBV29-1 with TRBJ1-3; tentatively, D is TRBD1 (6 bases). V was shortened by 4 bases and J by 4 bases, with 20 bases between the two germline ends. The CDR3 covers 16 residues. Looked up from germline, CDR1 is SQVTM and CDR2 is ANQGSEA. For the CDR3, the DNA is TGCAGCGTTGTGTTTTGGGTTACAGGGCACGGAAACACCATATATTTT. Translated: CSVVFWVTGHGNTIYF.

The chain carries TRBV6-8 and TRBJ2-7; the D gene is possibly TRBD1 (6 bases). The germline V gene has CDR1 MNHGY and CDR2 SAAAGT. The CDR3 runs to 15 residues. With 3 bases removed from V and 5 bases from J, the gap between germline ends came to 17 bases. CDR3 loop: CASSYWQGPHDEQYF. The CDR3, as DNA: TGTGCCAGCAGTTATTGGCAGGGGCCTCATGACGAGCAGTACTTC.

The rearrangement uses TRBV4-3 and TRBJ2-1; 9 bases map to TRBD2. This CDR3 contains 16 residues. The V segment lost 0 bases and the J segment 9 bases; nucleotides outside the gene matches: 9. CDR1 and CDR2 from the germline V gene are LGHNA and YSLEER. The CDR3 sequence is CASSQEIAGVGSEQFF. DNA for the CDR3: TGCGCCAGCAGCCAAGAGATAGCGGGAGTGGGGAGTGAGCAGTTCTTC.

The rearrangement joins TRBV11-3 to TRBJ2-7; 7 positions match TRBD2. The CDR3 sequence is 13 residues long. Per the germline V gene, CDR1 is SGHNT and CDR2 is YENEEA. V shed 3 bases, J shed 4 bases, and the junction held 3 bases outside the gene matches. CDR3 nucleotide sequence: TGTGCCAGCAGCTTCCAGCGGGGTTACGAGCAGTACTTC. Encoded protein: CASSFQRGYEQYF. The whole variable domain, remainder taken from reference TRBV11-3 and TRBJ2-7, is EAGVVQSPRYKIIEKKQPVAFWCNPISGHNTLYWYLQNLGQGPELLIRYENEEAVDDSQLPKDRFSAERLKGVDSTLKIQPAELGDSAVYLCASSFQRGYEQYFGPGTRLTVT.

V usage is TRBV9 and J usage is TRBJ1-3, with 8 bases identical to TRBD1. Losses at the gene ends were 1 base for V and 0 bases for J; bases not matched to a gene: 6. Germline CDR1 reads SGDLS; CDR2 reads YYNGEE. The CDR3 is made up of 17 amino acids. CDR3 DNA: TGTGCCAGCAGCGTAACAGGGGGGGCTAGCTCTGGAAACACCATATATTTT. Its translation: CASSVTGGASSGNTIYF.

J is TRBJ2-2 and V is TRBV30; weak D call: TRBD1 (6 bases). V was pared by 3 bases and J by 6 bases, with 17 bases between. CDR1 and CDR2 from the germline V gene are GTSNPN and SVGIG (reference sequence). CDR3 length: 15 residues. The CDR3 sequence: CAWSTGLVSAGELFF. CDR3 nucleotide sequence: TGTGCCTGGAGCACAGGGTTGGTTTCGGCCGGGGAGCTGTTTTTT.

This clone showed up just a few times. This chain connects TRBV29-1 to TRBJ2-1, with TRBD2 matching 12 bases. The V gene's germline CDR1 is SQVTM and CDR2 ANQGSEA. This CDR3 region has 14 residues. Trimming took 7 bases from V and 5 from J; bases not matched to a gene: 6. The CDR3 nucleotides are TGCAGCGCCGCCTCTAGCGGGGGGGACAATGAGCAGTTCTTC. Protein sequence: CSAASSGGDNEQFF.

The rearrangement uses TRBV11-3 and TRBJ2-5; 7 bases align to TRBD1. Germline V gene lookup returns CDR1 SGHNT and CDR2 YENEEA. This CDR3 has 14 amino acids. V gave up 4 bases and J gave up 4 bases; unmatched junction bases: 6. CDR3 residues: CASSYAGGRETQYF. DNA of the CDR3: TGTGCCAGCAGCTACGCAGGGGGACGAGAGACCCAGTACTTC.

The rearrangement joins TRBV11-3 to TRBJ2-7; 8 bases align to TRBD2. The CDR3 spans 14 residues. CDR1 is SGHNT and CDR2 is YENEEA in the germline V gene. V shed 4 bases and J 5 bases; nucleotides not matched to a gene: 7. The CDR3 bases are TGTGCCAGCAGCTCTCGAGCGGGAGACAACGAGCAGTACTTC. Translation: CASSSRAGDNEQYF.

On this clone: The junction departs from germline at one end; a sequencing error may be responsible. The V and J genes are TRBV7-7 and TRBJ2-7, with 8 bases that match TRBD2. The V gene's germline CDR1 is SSHAT and CDR2 FNYEAQ (reference sequence). This CDR3 contains 15 residues. CDR3 bases: TGTGCTAGCAGTACGGGACTAGGTCTGGGTTACGAGCAGTACTTC. Translating gives CASSTGLGLGYEQYF.

The genes are TRBV4-1 and TRBJ2-7; perhaps TRBD2 as D (5 bases). CDR1 is MGHRA, CDR2 YSYEKL, per germline. This CDR3 is built from 15 residues. Trimming removed 1 base at V and 2 bases at J, with 12 bases between. The CDR3 here is CASSQVPGFTYEQYF. The CDR3, as DNA: TGCGCCAGCAGCCAAGTCCCGGGATTTACCTACGAGCAGTACTTC.

This rearrangement joins TRBV6-1 to TRBJ1-5; weak D call: TRBD1 (5 bases). CDR3 size: 15 residues. Trimming took 5 bases from V and 0 from J, leaving 11 bases between them. Germline CDR1 MNHNS, CDR2 SASEGT. This chain's CDR3 is CASSLDRYSNQPQHF. The CDR3 DNA sequence: TGTGCCAGCAGTCTAGACAGATATAGCAATCAGCCCCAGCATTTT.

This clone was counted only a few times. This rearrangement joins TRBV5-6 to TRBJ2-7; 9 bases line up with TRBD2. V dropped 6 bases and J dropped 6; count of bases not matched to a gene: 13. The CDR3 is made up of 15 amino acids. Germline loops: CDR1 SGHDT, CDR2 YYEEEE. Here the CDR3 reads CASNPGGTSLLEQYF. Here the CDR3 DNA reads TGTGCCAGCAACCCAGGCGGGACTAGCCTTCTCGAGCAGTACTTC. The whole variable domain, remainder taken from reference TRBV5-6 and TRBJ2-7, is DAGVTQSPTHLIKTRGQQVTLRCSPKSGHDTVSWYQQALGQGPQFIFQYYEEEERQRGNFPDRFSGHQFPNYSSELNVNALLLGDSALYLCASNPGGTSLLEQYFGPGTRLTVT.

The chain couples TRBV9 to TRBJ1-3, with D unresolved. The germline gives CDR1 SGDLS, CDR2 YYNGEE. This CDR3 has 15 residues. Trimming pared 3 bases from V and 0 bases from J, leaving 10 bases between. The CDR3 DNA reads as TGTGCCAGCAGCGAAACAGACCTCTCTGGAAACACCATATATTTT. As protein: CASSETDLSGNTIYF.

This chain uses TRBV2 with TRBJ2-5; a possible D gene is TRBD1 (7 bases). The CDR3 is 13 amino acids. Trimming pared 6 bases from V and 4 bases from J, leaving 12 bases between. Per the germline V gene, CDR1 is SNHLY and CDR2 is FYNNEI. This chain's CDR3 is CASSVQGGETQYF. The CDR3 DNA is TGTGCCAGCAGCGTGCAGGGGGGAGAGACCCAGTACTTC.

The chain is built from TRBV18 and TRBJ1-5; 7 bases match TRBD1. CDR3 length: 15 amino acids. V was clipped by 4 bases and J by 3 bases; unmatched bases: 6. Per germline, CDR1 KGHSH and CDR2 LQKENI. The CDR3 coding sequence is TGTGCCAGCTCACAAGAGACAGGGTTCAATCAGCCCCAGCATTTT. Translated: CASSQETGFNQPQHF.

The chain is built from TRBV5-1 and TRBJ2-3, with 8 bases aligning to TRBD2. CDR3 size: 15 residues. The germline gives CDR1 SGHRS, CDR2 YFSETQ. J was trimmed by 7 bases and V by 4 bases; bases with no gene match: 11. CDR3: CASSPTGGGLHTQYF. The CDR3 DNA reads TGCGCCAGCAGCCCCACTGGCGGGGGGCTCCATACGCAGTATTTT.

DNA for the CDR3: TGTGCCAGCAGTTACAACGACGAGGCCGGGGAGCTGTTTTTT. Translating it yields CASSYNDEAGELFF. The chain couples TRBV6-5 to TRBJ2-2; D ambiguous. Germline lookup yields CDR1 MNHEY and CDR2 SVGAGI. Trimming took off 2 bases at V and 6 bases at J, with 10 bases between the two ends. CDR3 length: 14 residues.